This TCR beta chain was recovered during a study of T cell repertoires in cytomegalovirus infection. CDR1 is MGHRA and CDR2 is YSYEKL in the germline V gene. Trimming took 5 bases from V and 4 from J, leaving 14 bases between them. The CDR3 runs to 14 residues. MiXCR was run by TCRdb on the reads, yielding one entry per CDR3 protein. The data show 110,000 to 150,000 distinct CDR3 sequences, approximately 30% seen once. A note on this clonotype: What it binds is not known.

The sequenced sample was CD8+ T cells from cultured PBMCs, obtained from culture after CMV antigen stimulation. The chain couples TRBV4-1 to TRBJ1-1, with D perhaps matching TRBD1 (6 bases). This clonotype was sampled from a human donor in good health (CMV status not recorded). Some clones in this sample may be carry-over from other donors' samples. CDR3 sequence: CASSWAGASTEAFF. The CDR3 DNA follows: TGCGCCAGCAGCTGGGCGGGGGCAAGCACTGAAGCTTTCTTT.